A single sample gave rise to the 32 T cell receptor beta chains below, sequenced in a study of preoperative IRX-2 immunotherapy in early breast cancer. Specified treatment: preoperative locoregional IRX-2 cytokine immunotherapy. Sequenced by immunoSEQ multiplex PCR; TCRdb stores in-frame clones only, minus some. In the table there are around 88,000 clones, 86% of which are singletons. The starting material was tumor tissue, obtained after IRX-2 immunotherapy. The receptors originated from a human donor with breast cancer.

This chain joins TRBV15 and TRBJ2-7; either TRBD1 or TRBD2 may supply D (5 bases each). V was shortened by 3 bases and J by 5 bases, with 20 bases between the two germline ends. The CDR3 extends over 16 amino acids. The germline V gene encodes CDR1 LNHNV and CDR2 YYDKDF (reference sequence). The CDR3 here is CATSRISGPNEDEQYF. The DNA for the CDR3 is TGTGCCACCAGCAGGATATCGGGACCCAACGAGGACGAGCAGTACTTC.

This chain links TRBV6-8 with TRBJ1-6, with D possibly being TRBD1 (5 bases). Germline assignment: CDR1 MNHGY and CDR2 SAAAGT. The V end lost 5 bases, the J end lost 10 bases, and 15 bases lay between the germline ends. The CDR3 has 14 amino acids. The CDR3 bases are TGTGCCAGCAGTGCGAGGGACCACGGGTCACCCCTCCACTTT. Its translation is CASSARDHGSPLHF.

Here the CDR3 DNA reads TGTGCCAGTAGCCACGGACCTTCTAATTCACCCCTCCACTTT. Protein sequence: CASSHGPSNSPLHF. The V gene is TRBV19, the J gene TRBJ1-6; the D is unclear. V was trimmed by 6 bases and J by 6 bases, leaving 12 bases between them. The CDR3 sequence is 14 residues long. The germline CDR1 and CDR2 sequences are LNHDA and SQIVND (reference sequence).

The chain has TRBV18 and TRBJ1-2, with D tentatively TRBD1 (6 bases). The germline gives CDR1 KGHSH, CDR2 LQKENI. The CDR3 sequence is 15 residues long. V was trimmed by 5 bases and J by 2 bases, leaving 15 bases between them. The CDR3 is CASSSLPQGNYGYTF. In DNA, the CDR3 is TGTGCCAGCTCATCCCTACCGCAGGGGAACTATGGCTACACCTTC.

The chain joins TRBV6-8 to TRBJ1-5, with TRBD1 identical over 8 bases. Looked up from germline, CDR1 is MNHGY and CDR2 is SAAAGT. V gave up 5 bases and J gave up 2 bases; unmatched junction bases: 8. CDR3 length: 16 amino acids. CDR3 DNA sequence: TGTGCCAGCAGTCCATATTCAGGGGGCGGCAATCAGCCCCAGCATTTT. Residues: CASSPYSGGGNQPQHF.

This clone has only one observation. CDR3 bases: TGTGCCAGCACACGGACAGGGGCTACAAATTCACCCCTCCACTTT. It is translated as CASTRTGATNSPLHF. The rearrangement links TRBV13 to TRBJ1-6; 9 nucleotides agree with TRBD1. The V and J ends lost 7 bases and 7 bases, in that order; junction bases with no gene match: 8. This CDR3 has 15 residues. The germline gives CDR1 PRHDT, CDR2 FYEKMQ (reference sequence).

The chain is built from TRBV19 and TRBJ1-2; TRBD1 matches 7 bases. Germline V gene sequence: CDR1 LNHDA, CDR2 SQIVND (reference sequence). Germline trimming cut 6 bases from V and 2 bases from J; bases unmatched to any gene: 6. There are 14 residues in the CDR3. The CDR3 protein is CASSIWTGNYGYTF. The CDR3 DNA follows: TGTGCCAGTAGCATCTGGACAGGAAACTATGGCTACACCTTC.

The rearrangement joins TRBV11-3 to TRBJ1-5; tentatively, D is TRBD1 (6 bases). The CDR3 consists of 19 residues. V was clipped by 5 bases and J by 1 base, with 24 bases between them. CDR1 and CDR2 from the germline V gene are SGHNT and YENEEA. In nucleotides, the CDR3 is TGTGCCAGCAGCCAAGGCTTCCTTAACAGGGACTGGAGCAATCAGCCCCAGCATTTT. Protein: CASSQGFLNRDWSNQPQHF. The entire variable domain, with the rest obtained from reference TRBV11-3 and TRBJ1-5, is as follows: EAGVVQSPRYKIIEKKQPVAFWCNPISGHNTLYWYLQNLGQGPELLIRYENEEAVDDSQLPKDRFSAERLKGVDSTLKIQPAELGDSAVYLCASSQGFLNRDWSNQPQHFGDGTRLSIL.

The J gene is TRBJ2-1, the V gene TRBV11-3, with unresolved D. V gave up 1 base and J gave up 6 bases, with 13 bases separating them. CDR3 length equals 15 residues. Germline V gives CDR1 SGHNT, CDR2 YENEEA. The CDR3 bases are TGTGCCAGCAGCTTAGGCGTCGAAAAAGCCAATGAGCAGTTCTTC. Its translation: CASSLGVEKANEQFF.

This chain links TRBV12-5 with TRBJ2-7, with 7 bases identical to TRBD1. From germline, CDR1 is LGHNT and CDR2 FRNRAP. The V segment lost 0 bases and the J segment 2 bases; nucleotides outside the gene matches: 10. CDR3 length: 17 residues. The CDR3 bases are TGTGCTAGTGGTTTGGTACAGGTGACAGGGACCCCCTACGAGCAGTACTTC. Residues: CASGLVQVTGTPYEQYF.

The chain joins TRBV18 to TRBJ1-5, with D hard to call. The CDR3 is made up of 13 amino acids. Trimming took off 6 bases at V and 2 bases at J, with 8 bases between the two ends. Germline CDR1 KGHSH, CDR2 LQKENI. The CDR3 DNA sequence: TGTGCCAGCTCGCGGGGAGGCAATCAGCCCCAGCATTTT. This encodes CASSRGGNQPQHF.

V usage is TRBV11-3 and J usage is TRBJ1-1, with 9 bases matching TRBD1. This CDR3 region has 15 residues. Germline assignment: CDR1 SGHNT and CDR2 YENEEA. J was trimmed by 6 bases and V by 7 bases; bases with no gene match: 12. The CDR3 DNA is TGTGCCAGCAATGGGGTTGGACAGGGGAAGGCTGAAGCTTTCTTT. It encodes CASNGVGQGKAEAFF. Using reference TRBV11-3 and TRBJ1-1 for the parts outside the CDR3, the full variable domain is EAGVVQSPRYKIIEKKQPVAFWCNPISGHNTLYWYLQNLGQGPELLIRYENEEAVDDSQLPKDRFSAERLKGVDSTLKIQPAELGDSAVYLCASNGVGQGKAEAFFGQGTRLTVV.

This clone was counted only a few times. CDR3 sequence: CASSPDTPEKLFF. The CDR3 nucleotides read TGTGCCAGCTCACCTGACACCCCAGAAAAACTGTTTTTT. This chain uses TRBV18 with TRBJ1-4, with D unclear. V gave up 3 bases and J gave up 8 bases, with 10 bases separating them. This CDR3 is built from 13 residues. Germline V CDR1 and CDR2: KGHSH, LQKENI.

This clone was found a few times. The chain couples TRBV19 to TRBJ1-5, with a possible D match to TRBD1 (6 bases). The length of the CDR3 is 12 residues. The germline V gene encodes CDR1 LNHDA and CDR2 SQIVND (reference sequence). V lost 11 bases, J lost 7 bases, and 15 bases lay in between. The CDR3 is CASRGGLQPQHF. CDR3 DNA: TGTGCCTCACGGGGGGGCCTGCAGCCCCAGCATTTT.

This chain joins TRBV30 and TRBJ2-2, with 11 bases identical to TRBD1. The CDR3 sequence is 16 residues long. Germline V CDR1 and CDR2: GTSNPN, SVGIG (reference sequence). The V gene end was trimmed by 3 bases and the J gene end by 5 bases; junction bases not matched to a gene: 8. The DNA of the CDR3 is TGTGCCTGGAGACCTACCCGGGACAGGGGGACCGGGGAGCTGTTTTTT. This sequence encodes CAWRPTRDRGTGELFF.

CDR3 nucleotides: TGCGCCAGCATAAGGACAGCAAGGAATGAGCAGTTCTTC. Translating it yields CASIRTARNEQFF. The chain links TRBV10-1 to TRBJ2-1; weak D call: TRBD1 (6 bases). Germline V gives CDR1 WNHNN, CDR2 SYGVQD (reference sequence). The CDR3 length is 13 residues. V was pared by 7 bases and J by 7 bases, with 14 bases between.

The chain uses TRBV14 and TRBJ2-5; TRBD2 aligns across 7 bases. The CDR3 sequence is 16 residues long. The J segment lost 0 bases and the V segment lost 9 bases, leaving 13 bases of the junction unmatched. Germline-derived CDR1 and CDR2 are SGHDN and FVKESK. The CDR3 bases are TGTGCCAGTGCCCGTCTTCAAGCGGGGAACCAAGAGACCCAGTACTTC. This encodes CASARLQAGNQETQYF. Drawing the rest from reference TRBV14 and TRBJ2-5, the complete variable domain is EAGVTQFPSHSVIEKGQTVTLRCDPISGHDNLYWYRRVMGKEIKFLLHFVKESKQDESGMPNNRFLAERTGGTYSTLKVQPAELEDSGVYFCASARLQAGNQETQYFGPGTRLLVL.

V usage is TRBV30 and J usage is TRBJ2-7, with unresolved D. The CDR3 spans 14 residues. Per the germline V gene, CDR1 is GTSNPN and CDR2 is SVGIG (reference sequence). V lost 2 bases, J lost 8 bases, and 19 bases lay in between. The CDR3 is CAWSNLGSSGQQYF. The CDR3 DNA reads as TGTGCCTGGAGTAATTTAGGGTCGTCGGGCCAGCAGTACTTC.

This clone has a handful of counts. This chain connects TRBV5-1 to TRBJ2-6; D may match TRBD1 or TRBD2 (5 bases each). In germline, CDR1 is SGHRS, CDR2 YFSETQ. The CDR3 extends over 15 amino acids. Trimming left V 5 bases short and J 0 bases short, with 9 bases between. The CDR3 DNA reads TGCGCCAGCAGACCCGGGGCCTCTGGGGCCAACGTCCTGACTTTC. The encoded protein is CASRPGASGANVLTF. Full variable domain (missing parts from reference TRBV5-1 and TRBJ2-6): KAGVTQTPRYLIKTRGQQVTLSCSPISGHRSVSWYQQTPGQGLQFLFEYFSETQRNKGNFPGRFSGRQFSNSRSEMNVSTLELGDSALYLCASRPGASGANVLTFGAGSRLTVL.

V and J are TRBV11-3 and TRBJ1-4, with D possibly being TRBD1 (5 bases). This CDR3 spans 19 amino acids. V was pared by 1 base and J by 7 bases, with 25 bases between. CDR1 and CDR2 (germline): SGHNT, YENEEA. The CDR3 spells CASSLVSRDPYLRGEKLFF. CDR3 sequence (DNA): TGTGCCAGCAGCTTAGTATCCCGGGACCCGTACCTGAGGGGTGAAAAACTGTTTTTT.

This sequence joins TRBV19 and TRBJ2-5, with a tentative D call TRBD1 (6 bases). The CDR3 has 16 residues. The V end was cut by 1 base, the J end by 5 bases, with 17 bases between. CDR1 and CDR2 from the germline V gene are LNHDA and SQIVND (reference sequence). The CDR3 here is CASSIAETGSAETQYF. Written as DNA, the CDR3 is TGTGCCAGTAGTATAGCGGAGACAGGCTCCGCGGAGACCCAGTACTTC.

The chain links TRBV23-1 to TRBJ2-7; 10 bases are a match to TRBD2. TRBV23-1 is assigned to the ORF class and has an uncertain function. The junction had 7 bases not matched to a gene; V was cut back by 6 bases and J by 2 bases. The CDR3 totals 15 residues. Written as DNA, the CDR3 is TGCGCCAGCAGCTTTCGGACTAGCGGCACCTACGAGCAGTACTTC. Encoded protein: CASSFRTSGTYEQYF.

V gene TRBV6-8 combines with J gene TRBJ2-7; either TRBD1 or TRBD2 may supply D (5 bases each). Germline CDR1 is MNHGY and CDR2 is SAAAGT. Trimming stripped 6 bases from V and 1 base from J, with 10 bases between. The CDR3 runs 13 residues. The CDR3 reads CASSPGPSYEQYF. CDR3 DNA: TGTGCCAGCAGCCCGGGGCCTTCCTACGAGCAGTACTTC.

The table lists this clone with a count of one. The chain uses TRBV11-3 and TRBJ2-5; D unresolved. Germline CDR1 reads SGHNT; CDR2 reads YENEEA. Trimming pared 3 bases from V and 1 base from J, leaving 9 bases between. This CDR3 has 14 amino acids. Here the CDR3 reads CASSLSQSQETQYF. CDR3 nucleotides: TGTGCCAGCAGCTTGTCACAGAGCCAAGAGACCCAGTACTTC.

The chain uses TRBV18 and TRBJ2-3; 9 bases agree with TRBD1. The CDR3 runs 14 residues. CDR1 is KGHSH, CDR2 LQKENI, per germline. J lost 6 bases, V lost 3 bases, and 4 bases had no gene match. The chain's CDR3 is CASSPGTGTDTQYF. CDR3 in DNA: TGTGCCAGCTCACCCGGGACAGGGACCGATACGCAGTATTTT.

This chain joins TRBV7-6 and TRBJ1-2; 9 bases are shared with TRBD1. The CDR3 covers 16 residues. The V gene end was trimmed by 5 bases and the J gene end by 5 bases; junction bases not matched to a gene: 12. Germline V gene lookup returns CDR1 SGHVS and CDR2 FNYEAQ. This CDR3 is CASSQPSGTGLYGYTF. The CDR3 DNA reads as TGTGCCAGCAGCCAGCCCTCTGGGACAGGGTTATATGGCTACACCTTC.

V is TRBV6-8 and J is TRBJ2-1, with TRBD2 matching 13 bases. The V and J ends lost 6 bases and 8 bases, in that order; junction bases with no gene match: 7. The germline CDR1 and CDR2 sequences are MNHGY and SAAAGT. The CDR3 runs to 15 residues. The CDR3 DNA follows: TGTGCCAGCAGAAGACTAGCGGGGGGTCTCGATGAGCAGTTCTTC. Protein: CASRRLAGGLDEQFF.

The genes are TRBV6-8 and TRBJ2-3, with D unresolved. From germline, CDR1 is MNHGY and CDR2 SAAAGT. The germline V and J ends were trimmed by 2 bases and 2 bases, with 8 bases remaining between them. This CDR3 comprises 14 residues. CDR3: CASSYARYTDTQYF. The DNA of the CDR3 is TGTGCCAGCAGTTACGCCCGGTACACAGATACGCAGTATTTT.

V is TRBV19 and J is TRBJ1-2, with 12 bases aligning to TRBD1. V shed 6 bases and J 8 bases; nucleotides not matched to a gene: 13. This CDR3 has 16 residues. Per germline, CDR1 LNHDA and CDR2 SQIVND (reference sequence). CDR3 nucleotide sequence: TGTGCCAGTAGCCCCCGACCGGGACAGGGGGCCGGAGGCTACACCTTC. Its translation is CASSPRPGQGAGGYTF.

The CDR3 spells CASSSPGQISNQPQHF. In nucleotides, the CDR3 is TGTGCCAGCAGTTCACCGGGACAGATTAGCAATCAGCCCCAGCATTTT. This chain uses TRBV6-7 with TRBJ1-5; TRBD1 matches 7 bases. TRBV6-7 is an open reading frame, and its role is uncertain. After removal of 4 bases from V and 0 bases from J, the junction contained 6 bases not matched to a gene. The CDR3 covers 16 residues.

The V gene is TRBV12-5, the J gene TRBJ2-2, with TRBD1 as a possible D gene (6 bases). CDR3 length: 16 residues. Germline CDR1 and CDR2: LGHNT and FRNRAP. Trimming left V 6 bases short and J 0 bases short, with 14 bases between. CDR3 amino acids: CASGRTGSSNTGELFF. For the CDR3, the DNA is TGTGCTAGTGGCCGTACAGGGTCTTCGAACACCGGGGAGCTGTTTTTT.

This clone was seen just once. The rearrangement joins TRBV6-8 to TRBJ2-3; D unresolved. The V end was cut by 7 bases, the J end by 0 bases, with 14 bases between. CDR3 size: 15 residues. Per the germline V gene, CDR1 is MNHGY and CDR2 is SAAAGT. The CDR3 sequence is CASISRSTSTDTQYF. Here the CDR3 DNA reads TGTGCCAGCATTTCCCGCTCAACTAGCACAGATACGCAGTATTTT.